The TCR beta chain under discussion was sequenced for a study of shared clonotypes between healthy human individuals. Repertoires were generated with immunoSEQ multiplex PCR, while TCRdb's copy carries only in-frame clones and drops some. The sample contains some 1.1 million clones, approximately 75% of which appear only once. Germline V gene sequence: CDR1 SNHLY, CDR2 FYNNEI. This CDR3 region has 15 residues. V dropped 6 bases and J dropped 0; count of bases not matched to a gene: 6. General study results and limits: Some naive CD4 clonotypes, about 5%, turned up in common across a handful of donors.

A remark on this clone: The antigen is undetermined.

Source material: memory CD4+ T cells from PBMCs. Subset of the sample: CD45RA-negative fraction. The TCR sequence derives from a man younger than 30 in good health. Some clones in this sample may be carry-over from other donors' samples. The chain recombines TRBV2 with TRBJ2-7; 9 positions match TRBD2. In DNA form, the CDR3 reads TGTGCCAGCAGACTTCTAGCGGGGAGCTCCTACGAGCAGTACTTC. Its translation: CASRLLAGSSYEQYF.